This T cell receptor (beta chain) derives from a study of CD8 T cells in Susac syndrome. Findings and limits, study-wide: Individuals included in the TCR sequencing and HLA analysis were acknowledged by the study to be relatively few in number.

In its sample, this clonotype was seen once. Its antigen is unidentified. A quantity of 0.5 to 1 ug RNA underwent reverse transcription using random hexamers. It was immunoSEQ multiplex PCR that amplified TCR beta CDR3 across 54 Vbeta and 13 Jbeta. Each CDR3 protein is one row after TCRdb ran MiXCR on the immunoSEQ multiplex PCR reads. This table holds hundreds of thousands of distinct CDR3 sequences, 70% to 90% found once. CDR3 length: 14 amino acids. V was cut by 6 bases and J by 4 bases, with 16 bases left in between. Germline V gene lookup returns CDR1 SGHRS and CDR2 YFSETQ. Sequencing of TCR beta, carried out with a high-throughput approach, was applied to CD8+ and CD4+ T cells from the blood. Negative isolation was applied to CD8+ and CD4+ T cells, and FACS enrichment was applied to TEMRA cells.

The rearrangement joins TRBV5-1 to TRBJ2-5, with D possibly being TRBD2 (6 bases). Sequencing used CD8+ T cells from PBMCs. The TCR comes from a human donor with multiple sclerosis. CDR3 DNA sequence: TGCGCCAGCACCCCCCTTTGGGGAGGAGAGACCCAGTACTTC. It translates to CASTPLWGGETQYF.